The 23 T cell receptor beta chains listed next were all sequenced from one sample in a study of CD4 and CD8 cells across lung adenocarcinoma regions. One entry per CDR3 protein results from TCRdb running MiXCR on the PCR reads. The table lists more than 25,000 distinct CDR3 sequences, around 53% of them singletons. Sequences were obtained from CD8+ T cells from the center of a lung tumor. The receptor source for this set is a male donor with lung adenocarcinoma. The CD4 and CD8 labels of this study may be unreliable.

The chain joins TRBV4-2 to TRBJ2-3; 13 bases map to TRBD2. This CDR3 is built from 19 residues. J was trimmed by 7 bases and V by 4 bases; bases with no gene match: 17. The V gene's germline CDR1 is LGHNA and CDR2 YNFKEQ. The CDR3 DNA sequence: TGTGCCAGCAGCCTCGAACCACAAGGTAGACTAGCGGGAGGTTATACGCAGTATTTT. It specifies CASSLEPQGRLAGGYTQYF.

This sequence joins TRBV20-1 and TRBJ2-3; 8 nucleotides line up with TRBD2. The CDR3 covers 13 residues. From germline, CDR1 is DFQATT and CDR2 SNEGSKA (reference sequence). Trimming at V came to 8 bases and at J to 3 bases, leaving 7 bases not matched to a gene. Written as DNA, the CDR3 is TGCAGTATAGCGGGGATGGGGACAGATACGCAGTATTTT. The encoded protein is CSIAGMGTDTQYF.

In its sample, this clonotype was seen a few times. The rearrangement links TRBV6-1 to TRBJ1-1; TRBD1 matches 8 bases. The V and J ends lost 5 bases and 1 base, in that order; junction bases with no gene match: 6. This CDR3 has 15 residues. CDR1 is MNHNS and CDR2 is SASEGT in the germline V gene. CDR3 residues: CASSMTTGENTEAFF. In DNA form, the CDR3 reads TGTGCCAGCAGTATGACGACAGGGGAGAACACTGAAGCTTTCTTT.

J is TRBJ2-5 and V is TRBV27; TRBD2 matches 7 bases. The CDR3 consists of 16 residues. The V segment lost 5 bases and the J segment 5 bases; nucleotides outside the gene matches: 14. The V gene's germline CDR1 is MNHEY and CDR2 SMNVEV (reference sequence). The CDR3 spells CASSRGVGLTRETQYF. The CDR3 DNA follows: TGTGCCAGCAGTCGGGGGGTAGGTCTCACACGGGAGACCCAGTACTTC.

Details on this clonotype: Compared with germline, one end of the junction differs, possibly owing to a read error. The chain links TRBV6-5 to TRBJ2-3, with a weak D call TRBD2 (7 bases). The V gene's germline CDR1 is MNHEY and CDR2 SVGAGI. CDR3 length equals 16 residues. CDR3 coding DNA: TGTGCCAGCAGTTACTCGGGGGCGGGAGCCAAAAACACGCAGTATTTC. This codes for CASSYSGAGAKNTQYF.

This clonotype appeared many times. The rearrangement joins TRBV6-5 to TRBJ1-3, with D possibly matching TRBD1 (5 bases). CDR1 is MNHEY and CDR2 is SVGAGI in the germline V gene. The CDR3 has 14 residues. The V end was cut by 7 bases, the J end by 5 bases, with 15 bases between. The CDR3 coding sequence is TGTGCCAGCAATTCCGGGACGGTTAGAAACACCATATATTTT. Amino acids: CASNSGTVRNTIYF.

This clonotype is medium-sized in the sample. This chain connects TRBV6-5 to TRBJ2-4; TRBD2 matches 14 bases. The CDR3 consists of 16 residues. Germline V gives CDR1 MNHEY, CDR2 SVGAGI. Unmatched junction bases numbered 7, after V lost 3 bases and J lost 9 bases. Here the CDR3 reads CASSYRTSGRNSIQYF. CDR3 bases: TGTGCCAGCAGTTATCGGACTAGCGGGAGGAATAGCATTCAGTACTTC.

At least ten counts were recorded for this clonotype. The V and J genes are TRBV6-5 and TRBJ2-3; no definite D call. Germline V gene lookup returns CDR1 MNHEY and CDR2 SVGAGI. The length of the CDR3 is 15 residues. V was trimmed by 1 base and J by 1 base, leaving 9 bases between them. Here the CDR3 reads CASSYYGGRTDTQYF. The CDR3 DNA sequence: TGTGCCAGCAGTTACTACGGCGGCCGCACAGATACGCAGTATTTT.

This clonotype was counted a single time. Germline is not matched at one junction end, which may reflect a read error. The chain employs TRBV6-1 and TRBJ2-5; 7 bases agree with TRBD2. CDR3 length equals 13 residues. Germline values: CDR1 MNHNS, CDR2 SASEGT. CDR3 in DNA: TGTGGCAGCGGGGAACATGACAAAGATACCCAGTACTTC. It yields the protein CGSGEHDKDTQYF.

With regard to this clonotype: The junction differs from germline at one of its ends, possibly a read error. The rearrangement uses TRBV6-1 and TRBJ2-3, with D maybe TRBD2 (8 bases). The CDR3 is 14 residues long. CDR1 and CDR2 from the germline V gene are MNHNS and SASEGT. The CDR3 sequence is CGGRGAGGKDTQYF. The CDR3, as DNA: TGTGGCGGCAGGGGGGCGGGAGGCAAAGATACGCAGTATTTC.

About this clonotype itself: An end of the junction differs from the germline gene, which may be a read error. The CDR3 region is CASRETGTRAKNEQLF. The CDR3 bases are TGTGCCAGCCGTGAAACGGGGACGAGAGCCAAAAACGAGCAGCTCTTC. The chain has TRBV6-1 and TRBJ2-4; TRBD1 or TRBD2 may be the D gene (5 bases each). From germline, CDR1 is MNHNS and CDR2 SASEGT. The CDR3 is 16 residues long.

Worth noting for this clonotype: One junction end disagrees with the germline gene, perhaps due to a read error. The chain couples TRBV6-2 or TRBV6-3 to TRBJ2-4, with D tentatively TRBD1 (6 bases). In germline, CDR1 is MNHEY, CDR2 SVGEGT. This CDR3 is built from 13 residues. The CDR3 here is CASSYGGKNTQYF. The DNA of the CDR3 is TGTGCCAGCAGTTACGGGGGCAAAAACACTCAGTACTTC.

This rearrangement joins TRBV4-3 to TRBJ2-1; D is undetermined. V was shortened by 1 base and J by 1 base, with 14 bases between the two germline ends. CDR1 and CDR2 (germline): LGHNA, YSLEER. CDR3 size: 17 residues. The DNA for the CDR3 is TGCGCCAGCAGCCAAGGCCCAGGCAGGCGATCCTACAATGAGCAGTTCTTC. This gives the protein CASSQGPGRRSYNEQFF.

This clonotype was found a few times. This CDR3 is missing its conserved last phenylalanine or tryptophan, likely due to a read error. It is unclear where the CDR3 begins or ends on the DNA, so no DNA is shown, and the CDR3 is as TCRdb lists it. V is TRBV3-1 and J is TRBJ2-4; the D segment call TRBD2 is taken from the table without a DNA check. With termini counted, the CDR3 has 13 amino acids. In germline, CDR1 is LGHDT, CDR2 YNNKEL (reference sequence). The CDR3 protein is CASSQTSGSRFYL.

This clonotype was seen many times. Given a much more abundant clone one base away, this may be a read error. V is TRBV7-2 and J is TRBJ2-1; TRBD2 agrees at 9 bases. The CDR3 extends over 14 amino acids. The germline V gene encodes CDR1 SGHTA and CDR2 FQGNSA. This chain's CDR3 is CASSFGGRVFKQLF. The DNA for the CDR3 is TGTGCCAGCAGCTTCGGCGGGAGGGTCTTTAAGCAGCTCTTC.

This clonotype turned up a few times. The chain uses TRBV10-1 and TRBJ2-1; 7 positions match TRBD1. The CDR3 length is 13 residues. Looked up from germline, CDR1 is WNHNN and CDR2 is SYGVQD (reference sequence). J gave up 9 bases and V 6 bases, and 8 bases lay outside the gene matches. CDR3 DNA: TGCGCCAGCAGCTTCGACAGGGCCAGTGAGCAGTTCTTC. Translated: CASSFDRASEQFF.

About this clonotype itself: One end of the junction varies from germline; a read error may be responsible. The chain couples TRBV6-1 to TRBJ2-3; TRBD1 agrees at 7 bases. The CDR3 extends over 15 amino acids. Germline V lookup: CDR1 MNHNS, CDR2 SASEGT. In nucleotides, the CDR3 is TGTGCCAGGGGGCAACAGGGGTGGACGACAGAGACGCAGTATTTT. This codes for CARGQQGWTTETQYF.

This chain uses TRBV20-1 with TRBJ2-1; 13 bases are a match to TRBD2. Germline V gene sequence: CDR1 DFQATT, CDR2 SNEGSKA (reference sequence). Germline trimming cut 5 bases from V and 4 bases from J; bases unmatched to any gene: 8. The CDR3 covers 16 residues. The CDR3 DNA reads TGCAGTGCTTCGACTAGCGGGAGGAAAACATACAATGAGCAGTTCTTC. It specifies CSASTSGRKTYNEQFF.

This sequence joins TRBV10-1 and TRBJ2-4; possibly TRBD2 for D (6 bases). The CDR3 loop spans 18 amino acids. CDR1 is WNHNN and CDR2 is SYGVQD in the germline V gene (reference sequence). V lost 2 bases, J lost 1 base, and 18 bases lay in between. The CDR3 sequence: CASSEAGRGDFAKNIQYF. In DNA form, the CDR3 reads TGCGCCAGCAGTGAGGCCGGGCGCGGGGACTTTGCCAAAAACATTCAGTACTTC.

In regard to this clonotype: An end of the junction differs from the germline gene, which may be a read error. The chain uses TRBV10-1 and TRBJ2-4; TRBD2 aligns across 11 bases. There are 18 residues in the CDR3. Germline CDR1 is WNHNN and CDR2 is SYGVQD (reference sequence). CDR3 nucleotides: TGCGCCAGCAGTACGACTAGCGGGGAACTGTGTGGCAAAAATATGCAGTACTTT. This sequence encodes CASSTTSGELCGKNMQYF.

This clonotype was counted many times. Since a much larger clone is just one base distant, this may be a read error. The J gene is TRBJ2-5, the V gene TRBV6-2 or TRBV6-3; 11 nucleotides line up with TRBD2. Germline V lookup: CDR1 MNHEY, CDR2 SVGEGT. Trimming took 2 bases from V and 11 from J; bases not matched to a gene: 16. This CDR3 is 17 amino acids long. The CDR3 DNA follows: TGTGCCAGCAGTTACCGCACCGGGACTAGCGGCCACAATGAGCAGTACTTC. As protein: CASSYRTGTSGHNEQYF.

Only a few counts were recorded for this clonotype. The J gene is TRBJ1-2, the V gene TRBV6-1; TRBD1 agrees at 7 bases. V shed 9 bases and J 8 bases; nucleotides not matched to a gene: 15. CDR3 length: 14 residues. The germline V gene encodes CDR1 MNHNS and CDR2 SASEGT. CDR3 in DNA: TGTGCCAGTCAACTACGGACAGGAGGGAGCGGCTACACCTTC. This codes for CASQLRTGGSGYTF.

J is TRBJ2-3 and V is TRBV27, with 7 bases aligning to TRBD2. The CDR3 contains 15 residues. Per germline, CDR1 MNHEY and CDR2 SMNVEV (reference sequence). Losses at the gene ends were 0 bases for V and 7 bases for J; bases not matched to a gene: 7. The CDR3: CASSLSGRGSHTQYF. The CDR3 DNA follows: TGTGCCAGCAGTTTATCGGGGCGGGGGAGCCATACGCAGTATTTT.